Listed below are T cell receptor beta chains from one sample, sequenced in a study of blood T cells in healthy people across ages. TCRdb reprocessed the 5' RACE reads with MiXCR, giving one entry per CDR3 protein. The table lists 1,800,000 or so distinct CDR3 sequences, about two fifths of them singletons, with about 23% in the top ten. The sequenced material came from blood. The origin of the receptors is a human donor in good health. CDR3s include the opening cysteine and the closing phenylalanine or tryptophan. The D gene is left open where the match is weak. Rows may omit the clone size; those that give it use once, few, many or a size class.

v_call	cdr3_length	j_call	clone_size	d_call	cdr3_aa	cdr3_nt
TRBV12-3/TRBV12-4	12	TRBJ1-3	.	.	CADKSSGNTIYF	TGTGCCGATAAGAGCTCTGGAAACACCATATATTTT
TRBV28	15	TRBJ1-1	.	.	CASSFISRGGAEAFF	TGTGCCAGCAGTTTCATCAGCCGGGGCGGTGCTGAAGCTTTCTTT
TRBV20-1	11	TRBJ2-7	many	.	CSAGRVGEQYF	TGCAGTGCTGGTCGGGTTGGCGAGCAGTACTTC
TRBV6-5	14	TRBJ2-7	.	TRBD2	CASRSGGWANEQYF	TGTGCCAGCAGGTCCGGGGGGTGGGCGAACGAGCAGTACTTC
TRBV5-1	16	TRBJ2-2	.	.	CASSLESVANTGELFF	TGCGCCAGCAGCTTGGAGTCAGTCGCGAACACCGGGGAGCTGTTTTTT
TRBV2	13	TRBJ2-7	.	.	CASRAGTIYEQYF	TGTGCCAGCAGGGCCGGGACAATATACGAGCAGTACTTC
TRBV6-6	14	TRBJ1-2	.	TRBD1	CASIPGQGVGGYTF	TGTGCCAGCATTCCGGGACAGGGGGTTGGTGGCTACACCTTC
TRBV5-1	13	TRBJ2-4	many	TRBD1	CASSLGQGNIQYF	TGCGCCAGCAGCTTGGGACAGGGAAACATTCAGTACTTC
TRBV7-6	15	TRBJ2-2	few	.	CASSLISGSTGELFF	TGTGCCAGCAGCTTAATCTCAGGGTCCACCGGGGAGCTGTTTTTT
TRBV6-4	15	TRBJ2-1	.	.	CASSEFGDDYNEQFF	TGTGCCAGCAGTGAGTTCGGGGACGATTACAATGAGCAGTTCTTC
TRBV3-1	14	TRBJ2-3	few	.	CASSQFQGMDTQYF	TGTGCCAGCAGCCAATTTCAGGGGATGGATACGCAGTATTTT
TRBV29-1	17	TRBJ1-1	.	.	CSVEDPWGYDPNTGAFF	TGCAGCGTTGAAGATCCCTGGGGCTATGACCCGAACACTGGAGCTTTCTTT
TRBV5-1	17	TRBJ2-3	.	TRBD2	CASSLGLAGGSADTQYF	TGCGCCAGCAGCTTGGGACTAGCGGGGGGAAGCGCAGATACGCAGTATTTT
TRBV15	19	TRBJ1-1	.	TRBD1	CATSRDRLAGGLRSTEAFF	TGTGCCACCAGCAGAGATCGATTGGCAGGGGGCTTGAGAAGCACTGAAGCTTTCTTT
TRBV29-1	13	TRBJ2-7	.	.	CSVGPRGVHEQYF	TGCAGCGTGGGGCCAAGGGGGGTACACGAGCAGTACTTC
TRBV20-1	13	TRBJ2-7	few	.	CSASLGDVHEQYF	TGCAGTGCTTCTCTAGGGGACGTCCACGAGCAGTACTTC
TRBV3-1	13	TRBJ1-2	few	.	CASSQELSGGYTF	TGTGCCAGCAGCCAAGAATTGAGCGGAGGCTACACCTTC
TRBV7-9	14	TRBJ2-1	.	.	CASSSTDSNNEQFF	TGTGCCAGCAGCTCAACCGACTCCAACAATGAGCAGTTCTTC
TRBV7-2	13	TRBJ2-7	.	.	CVSSLGRGYEQYF	TGTGTCAGCAGCTTGGGGAGAGGCTACGAGCAGTACTTC
TRBV21-1	15	TRBJ2-3	.	.	CAITQGGGSRDTQYF	TGTGCCATAACCCAAGGGGGGGGGAGTAGAGATACGCAGTATTTT
TRBV5-1	16	TRBJ2-1	.	.	CASSRLTGPLYNEQFF	TGCGCCAGCAGCCGTTTGACAGGACCCCTCTACAATGAGCAGTTCTTC
TRBV9	15	TRBJ2-5	.	.	CASSPTPGEGETQYF	TGTGCCAGCAGCCCCACCCCAGGGGAGGGGGAGACCCAGTACTTC
TRBV20-1	12	TRBJ1-1	.	.	CSARFSITEAFF	TGCAGCGCTAGATTCTCAATCACTGAAGCTTTCTTT
TRBV6-1	14	TRBJ2-1	.	TRBD1	CASTWTGVGNEQFF	TGTGCCAGCACATGGACAGGGGTCGGTAATGAGCAGTTCTTC
TRBV12-3/TRBV12-4	17	TRBJ2-3	.	TRBD2	CASSSSGAGGDTDTQYF	TGTGCCAGCAGTTCTTCTGGGGCGGGGGGAGACACAGATACGCAGTATTTT
TRBV4-2	13	TRBJ1-3	few	.	CASSQGGGNTIYF	TGTGCCAGCAGCCAAGGGGGTGGAAACACCATATATTTT
TRBV7-3	18	TRBJ2-1	.	TRBD1	CASSLTGAGQGFNNEQFF	TGTGCCAGCAGCTTAACGGGAGCAGGACAGGGGTTCAACAATGAGCAGTTCTTC